This TCR beta chain is from a study of blood T cell repertoires in COVID-19. At the level of the study: Sources were T cells, B-cell-depleted T cells, or PBMCs; the material itself was cDNA or gDNA.

Trimming pared 4 bases from V and 0 bases from J, leaving 9 bases between. The length of the CDR3 is 14 residues. Germline loops: CDR1 MDHEN, CDR2 SYDVKM. Authors' processing steps: Reference gene primers were amplified, and this amplification served to estimate nucleated cell counts. Repertoires were generated with immunoSEQ multiplex PCR, while TCRdb's copy carries only in-frame clones and drops some. V, J and clone size reflect that table, while D and trimming were determined from the DNA. The sample comprises 150,000 to 200,000 clones, about 83% of which are singletons, and about 9.4% rests with the top ten.

The clonotype originates from a woman aged 70-85 years with COVID-19, enrolled during active disease. The source material was peripheral blood. This sequence joins TRBV28 and TRBJ2-5, with D possibly being TRBD2 (5 bases). CDR3 bases: TGTGCCAGCAGTTACGGACTGAACCAAGAGACCCAGTACTTC. Protein: CASSYGLNQETQYF.